Each of the 16 T cell receptor beta chains below was sequenced from the same sample in a study of CD8+ T cells in alopecia areata. The treatment was: oral pan-JAK inhibitor, 5-10 mg twice daily. RNA was isolated and reverse transcribed to cDNA, the sequencing template. Produced via immunoSEQ multiplex PCR; TCRdb's table is partial and in-frame only. Among about 120,000 clones listed, roughly three fifths were seen once. The sample in question was CD4+ T cells sorted from blood, obtained at week 24, from a patient treated with tofacitinib. The receptors derive from a human donor with alopecia areata.

The rearrangement uses TRBV5-1 and TRBJ1-2; no definite D call. The CDR3 is 13 residues long. The germline V and J ends were trimmed by 5 bases and 0 bases, with 8 bases remaining between them. CDR1 SGHRS and CDR2 YFSETQ come from the germline V gene. The CDR3 region is CASRSTSNYGYTF. Here the CDR3 DNA reads TGCGCCAGCAGGAGCACCTCTAACTATGGCTACACCTTC.

A few counts support this clone. DNA of the CDR3: TGTGCCAGCAGGAAGGAGGGGAGCTATGGCTACACCTTC. Residues: CASRKEGSYGYTF. V and J are TRBV6-6 and TRBJ1-2, with D perhaps matching TRBD1 (5 bases). The CDR3 has 13 residues. Between the trimmed V and J ends, which lost 6 bases and 4 bases, there was a span of 12 bases. Germline CDR1 is MNHNY and CDR2 is SVGAGI (reference sequence).

This clone was picked up one time. Different DNA sequences within this sample yield the same CDR3. The genes are TRBV7-2 and TRBJ2-3; D is unresolved. The CDR3 spans 11 residues. Trimming took 3 bases from V and 2 from J, leaving 0 bases between them. From germline, CDR1 is SGHTA and CDR2 FQGNSA. CDR3 in DNA: TGTGCCAGCAGCTTCACAGATACGCAGTATTTT. This codes for CASSFTDTQYF.

This chain joins TRBV2 and TRBJ2-2; D is perhaps TRBD1 (5 bases). V dropped 4 bases and J dropped 3 bases, with 12 bases sitting between them. Germline-derived CDR1 and CDR2 are SNHLY and FYNNEI. The CDR3 runs to 15 residues. The CDR3 here is CASSGETVDTGELFF. CDR3 sequence (DNA): TGTGCCAGCAGTGGTGAGACAGTAGACACCGGGGAGCTGTTTTTT.

V is TRBV7-8 and J is TRBJ1-6; D uncertain. Trimming removed 1 base from V and 7 bases from J, with 8 bases in between. The CDR3 totals 14 residues. Germline V CDR1 and CDR2: SGHVS, FQNEAQ. CDR3 nucleotide sequence: TGTGCCAGCAGCTTAGGGTATGGAAATTCACCCCTCCACTTT. Its protein is CASSLGYGNSPLHF. Complete variable domain (other parts from reference TRBV7-8 and TRBJ1-6): GAGVSQSPRYKVAKRGQDVALRCDPISGHVSLFWYQQALGQGPEFLTYFQNEAQLDKSGLPSDRFFAERPEGSVSTLKIQRTQQEDSAVYLCASSLGYGNSPLHFGNGTRLTVT.

The rearrangement uses TRBV29-1 and TRBJ1-1; TRBD1 might be the D (5 bases). The CDR3 length is 12 residues. Trimming pared 5 bases from V and 5 bases from J, leaving 12 bases between. Germline-derived CDR1 and CDR2 are SQVTM and ANQGSEA. The CDR3 region is CSVNIQGTEAFF. DNA of the CDR3: TGCAGCGTTAATATCCAGGGTACTGAAGCTTTCTTT.

Only one count was recorded for this clone. This chain's CDR3 is CASSYQGTSYGYTF. The CDR3 DNA is TGTGCCAGCAGTTACCAGGGTACAAGCTATGGCTACACCTTC. V is TRBV6-6 and J is TRBJ1-2; maybe TRBD1 (5 bases). CDR3 size: 14 residues. V lost 2 bases and J lost 4, with 11 bases in between. Germline loops: CDR1 MNHNY, CDR2 SVGAGI (reference sequence).

This chain joins TRBV30 and TRBJ1-5; weak D call: TRBD1 (6 bases). CDR1 is GTSNPN and CDR2 is SVGIG in the germline V gene (reference sequence). Trimming stripped 5 bases from V and 1 base from J, with 21 bases between. This CDR3 region has 17 residues. CDR3 amino acids: CAWGAFTGTRSNQPQHF. In DNA, the CDR3 is TGTGCCTGGGGGGCCTTCACCGGGACAAGAAGCAATCAGCCCCAGCATTTT.

This clone was observed a few times. V usage is TRBV29-1 and J usage is TRBJ2-3; D not resolved. Trimming removed 6 bases at V and 2 bases at J, with 21 bases between. Looked up from germline, CDR1 is SQVTM and CDR2 is ANQGSEA. This CDR3 has 16 amino acids. CDR3 bases: TGCAGCGTCCGAGCGCTTTCCGATTTCCCCACAGATACGCAGTATTTT. Translation gives CSVRALSDFPTDTQYF.

The V gene is TRBV19, the J gene TRBJ2-2; D unresolved. From germline, CDR1 is LNHDA and CDR2 SQIVND (reference sequence). The V gene lost 5 bases and the J gene lost 0 bases, with 10 bases spanning the gap. The CDR3 is made up of 15 amino acids. The CDR3 reads CASSAGSTNTGELFF. The CDR3 nucleotides read TGTGCCAGTAGTGCCGGGTCTACGAACACCGGGGAGCTGTTTTTT.

This chain links TRBV29-1 with TRBJ2-5, with D possibly called TRBD1 or TRBD2 (6 bases each). This CDR3 has 15 residues. Trimming took off 4 bases at V and 3 bases at J, with 18 bases between the two ends. Per the germline V gene, CDR1 is SQVTM and CDR2 is ANQGSEA. This CDR3 reads CSVGGGNQGKETQYF. In DNA form, the CDR3 reads TGCAGCGTTGGGGGAGGCAACCAGGGGAAAGAGACCCAGTACTTC.

The chain links TRBV25-1 to TRBJ2-2; D is possibly TRBD2 (6 bases). Trimming took off 7 bases at V and 5 bases at J, with 14 bases between the two ends. The length of the CDR3 is 14 residues. The germline V gene encodes CDR1 MGHDK and CDR2 SYGVNS. CDR3 sequence reads: CASMDGGRTGELFF. CDR3 DNA sequence: TGTGCCAGCATGGACGGAGGGCGAACCGGGGAGCTGTTTTTT.

Remarks on this clone: A junction end diverges from the germline sequence, so it may reflect a read error. The chain uses TRBV6-6 and TRBJ2-5, with no clear D. The V gene's germline CDR1 is MNHNY and CDR2 SVGAGI (reference sequence). The CDR3 runs to 11 residues. The CDR3 DNA reads as TGTGCCAGCAGTTACCACGAGACCCAGTACTTC. Translating it yields CASSYHETQYF.

The CDR3 reads CASSLQGGGNSPLHF. Written as DNA, the CDR3 is TGCGCCAGCAGCCTACAGGGGGGAGGTAATTCACCCCTCCACTTT. The gene calls are TRBV4-1 and TRBJ1-6; 8 positions agree with TRBD1. J was trimmed by 6 bases and V by 4 bases; bases with no gene match: 5. The germline V gene encodes CDR1 MGHRA and CDR2 YSYEKL. The CDR3 is 15 residues long.

The J gene is TRBJ1-5, the V gene TRBV7-9; 7 nucleotides agree with TRBD1. Germline V gene sequence: CDR1 SEHNR, CDR2 FQNEAQ (reference sequence). The V and J ends lost 1 base and 6 bases, in that order; junction bases with no gene match: 6. This CDR3 has 15 residues. The CDR3 coding sequence is TGTGCCAGCAGCTTAGTGGGGACAGCGAGTCAGCCCCAGCATTTT. Translated: CASSLVGTASQPQHF.

This chain uses TRBV4-2 with TRBJ2-3; D is unresolved. The CDR3 runs to 13 residues. The V gene's germline CDR1 is LGHNA and CDR2 YNFKEQ. Trimming removed 0 bases at V and 7 bases at J, with 8 bases between. The CDR3 here is CASSQDLSNTQYF. CDR3 nucleotides: TGTGCCAGCAGCCAAGATCTAAGTAATACGCAGTATTTT.